This T cell receptor beta chain is from a study of CD8 T cells in Susac syndrome. This clonotype was detected once. The V gene lost 3 bases and the J gene lost 4 bases, with 9 bases spanning the gap. The CDR3 runs 12 residues. Germline V gene data show CDR1 as DFQATT and CDR2 as SNEGSKA (reference sequence). Random hexamers primed reverse transcription of about 0.45 to 1 ug RNA. TCR beta CDR3 was amplified by immunoSEQ covering 54 Vbeta and 13 Jbeta. TCRdb fed the immunoSEQ multiplex PCR reads into MiXCR, producing one record per CDR3 protein. This sample has about 210,000 distinct CDR3 sequences; over 90% occur once, and the top ten carry about 0.08%. Blood CD8+ and CD4+ T cells underwent high-throughput TCR beta sequencing. The multiple sclerosis control group was made up of treatment-naive patients with stable or active relapsing-remitting disease.

The rearrangement joins TRBV20-1 to TRBJ2-5; D is uncertain. This sequence originates from a human donor with multiple sclerosis. Sequencing input: CD4+ T cells from PBMCs. CDR3 sequence (DNA): TGCAGTGCTAGCCGCCCTGGAGAGACCCAGTACTTC. Residues: CSASRPGETQYF.